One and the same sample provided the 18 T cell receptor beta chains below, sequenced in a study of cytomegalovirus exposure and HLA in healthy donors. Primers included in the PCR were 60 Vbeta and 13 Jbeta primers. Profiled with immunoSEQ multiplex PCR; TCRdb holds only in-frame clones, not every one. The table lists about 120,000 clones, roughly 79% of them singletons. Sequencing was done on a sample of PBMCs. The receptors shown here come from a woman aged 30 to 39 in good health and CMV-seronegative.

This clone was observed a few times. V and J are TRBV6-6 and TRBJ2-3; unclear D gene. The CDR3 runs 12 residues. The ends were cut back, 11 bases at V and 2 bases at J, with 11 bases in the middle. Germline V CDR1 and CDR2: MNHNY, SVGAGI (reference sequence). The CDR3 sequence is CAYEDNTDTQYF. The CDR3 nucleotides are TGTGCCTACGAAGACAACACAGATACGCAGTATTTT.

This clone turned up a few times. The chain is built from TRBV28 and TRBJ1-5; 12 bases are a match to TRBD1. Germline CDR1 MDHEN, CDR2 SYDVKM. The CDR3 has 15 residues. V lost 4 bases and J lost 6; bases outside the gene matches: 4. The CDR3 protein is CASSWGQGAGQPQHF. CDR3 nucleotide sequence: TGTGCCAGCAGTTGGGGACAGGGGGCAGGTCAGCCCCAGCATTTT.

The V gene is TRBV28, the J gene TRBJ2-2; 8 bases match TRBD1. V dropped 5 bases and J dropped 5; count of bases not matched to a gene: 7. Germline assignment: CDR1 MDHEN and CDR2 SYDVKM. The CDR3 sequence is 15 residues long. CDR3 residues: CASSIRGLGTGELFF. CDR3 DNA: TGTGCCAGCAGTATCAGGGGGCTAGGTACCGGGGAGCTGTTTTTT.

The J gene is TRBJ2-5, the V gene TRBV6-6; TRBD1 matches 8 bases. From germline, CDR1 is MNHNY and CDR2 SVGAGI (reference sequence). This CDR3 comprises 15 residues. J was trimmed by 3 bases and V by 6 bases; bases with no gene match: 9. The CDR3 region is CASSPYSTGEETQYF. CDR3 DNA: TGTGCCAGCAGCCCTTACTCGACAGGGGAAGAGACCCAGTACTTC.

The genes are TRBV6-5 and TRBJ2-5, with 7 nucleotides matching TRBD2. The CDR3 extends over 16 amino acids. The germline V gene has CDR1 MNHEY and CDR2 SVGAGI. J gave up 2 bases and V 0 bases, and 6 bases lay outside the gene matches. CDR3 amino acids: CASSYSPWREQETQYF. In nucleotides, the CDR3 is TGTGCCAGCAGTTACTCCCCTTGGCGGGAGCAAGAGACCCAGTACTTC.

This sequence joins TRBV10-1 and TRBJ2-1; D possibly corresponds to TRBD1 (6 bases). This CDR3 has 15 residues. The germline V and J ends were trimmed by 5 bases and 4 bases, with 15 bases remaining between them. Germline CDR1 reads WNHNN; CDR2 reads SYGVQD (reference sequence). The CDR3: CASSSDRALYNEQFF. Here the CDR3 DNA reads TGCGCCAGCAGTTCGGACAGAGCCCTTTACAATGAGCAGTTCTTC.

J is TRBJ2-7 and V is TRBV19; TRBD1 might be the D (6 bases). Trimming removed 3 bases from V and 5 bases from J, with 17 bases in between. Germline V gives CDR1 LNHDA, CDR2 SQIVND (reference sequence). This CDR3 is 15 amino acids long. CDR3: CASSIEGQRRNEQYF. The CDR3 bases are TGTGCCAGTAGTATCGAAGGACAGCGGAGGAACGAGCAGTACTTC.

CDR3 nucleotide sequence: TGTGCCAGCAGTGAAGACCGCATAGTGGGACTGGGGAATGAAAAACTGTTTTTT. Translated: CASSEDRIVGLGNEKLFF. The V and J genes are TRBV6-1 and TRBJ1-4, with D possibly being TRBD1 (5 bases). With 1 base removed from V and 5 bases from J, the gap between germline ends came to 20 bases. The CDR3 has 18 amino acids. CDR1 is MNHNS, CDR2 SASEGT, per germline.

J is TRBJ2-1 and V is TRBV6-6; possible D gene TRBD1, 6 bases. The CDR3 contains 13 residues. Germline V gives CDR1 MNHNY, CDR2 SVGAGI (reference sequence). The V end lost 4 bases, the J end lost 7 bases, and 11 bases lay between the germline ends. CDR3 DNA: TGTGCCAGCAGTTCACAGGGCGGTAATGAGCAGTTCTTC. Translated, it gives CASSSQGGNEQFF.

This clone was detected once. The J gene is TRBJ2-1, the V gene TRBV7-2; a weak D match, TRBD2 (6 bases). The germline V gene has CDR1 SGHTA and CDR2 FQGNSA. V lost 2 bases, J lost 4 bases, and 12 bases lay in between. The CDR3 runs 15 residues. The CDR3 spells CASSLYPGGYNEQFF. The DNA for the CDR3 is TGTGCCAGCAGCTTATACCCCGGGGGTTACAATGAGCAGTTCTTC.

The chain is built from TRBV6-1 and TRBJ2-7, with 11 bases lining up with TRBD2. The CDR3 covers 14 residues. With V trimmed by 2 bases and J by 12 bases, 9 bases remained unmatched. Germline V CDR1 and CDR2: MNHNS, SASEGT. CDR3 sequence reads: CASSENGASGRPYF. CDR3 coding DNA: TGTGCCAGCAGTGAAAACGGTGCTAGCGGGAGGCCGTACTTC.

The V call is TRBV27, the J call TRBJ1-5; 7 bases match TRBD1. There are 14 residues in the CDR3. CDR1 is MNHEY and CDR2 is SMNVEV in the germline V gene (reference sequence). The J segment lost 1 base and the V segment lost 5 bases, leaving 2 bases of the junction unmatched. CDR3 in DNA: TGTGCCAGCAGTGCGGGACAGAGCAATCAGCCCCAGCATTTT. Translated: CASSAGQSNQPQHF.

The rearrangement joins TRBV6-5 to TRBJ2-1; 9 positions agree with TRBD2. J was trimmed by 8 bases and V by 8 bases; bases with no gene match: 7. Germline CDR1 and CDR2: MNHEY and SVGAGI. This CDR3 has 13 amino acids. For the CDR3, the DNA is TGTGCCAGCGGTCTAGCGGGATTGTATGAGCAGTTCTTC. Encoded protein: CASGLAGLYEQFF.

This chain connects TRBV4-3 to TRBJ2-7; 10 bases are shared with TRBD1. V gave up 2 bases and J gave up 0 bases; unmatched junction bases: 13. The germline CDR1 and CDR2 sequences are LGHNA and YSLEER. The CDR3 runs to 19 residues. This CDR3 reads CASSQPGQGRSGVSYEQYF. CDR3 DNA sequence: TGCGCCAGCAGCCAACCGGGACAGGGGCGTAGCGGGGTCTCCTACGAGCAGTACTTC.

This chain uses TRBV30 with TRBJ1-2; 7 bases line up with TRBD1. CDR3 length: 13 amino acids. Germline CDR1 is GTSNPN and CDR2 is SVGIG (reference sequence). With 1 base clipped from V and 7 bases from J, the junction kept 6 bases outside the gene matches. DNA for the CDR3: TGTGCCTGGAGTGCGGGACAGATTTCTGGCTACACCTTC. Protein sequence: CAWSAGQISGYTF.

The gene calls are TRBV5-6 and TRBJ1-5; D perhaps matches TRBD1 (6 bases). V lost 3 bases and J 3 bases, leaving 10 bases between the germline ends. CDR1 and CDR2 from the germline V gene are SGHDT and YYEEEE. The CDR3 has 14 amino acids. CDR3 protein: CASSSQGNNQPQHF. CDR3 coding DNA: TGTGCCAGCAGCTCGCAGGGGAACAATCAGCCCCAGCATTTT. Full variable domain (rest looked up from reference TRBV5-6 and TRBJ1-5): DAGVTQSPTHLIKTRGQQVTLRCSPKSGHDTVSWYQQALGQGPQFIFQYYEEEERQRGNFPDRFSGHQFPNYSSELNVNALLLGDSALYLCASSSQGNNQPQHFGDGTRLSIL.

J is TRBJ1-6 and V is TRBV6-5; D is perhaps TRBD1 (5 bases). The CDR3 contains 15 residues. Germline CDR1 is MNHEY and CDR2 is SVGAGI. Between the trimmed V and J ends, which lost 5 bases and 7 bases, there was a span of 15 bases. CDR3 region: CASSTGFSSNSPLHF. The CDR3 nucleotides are TGTGCCAGCAGTACAGGTTTTTCCTCGAATTCACCCCTCCACTTT.

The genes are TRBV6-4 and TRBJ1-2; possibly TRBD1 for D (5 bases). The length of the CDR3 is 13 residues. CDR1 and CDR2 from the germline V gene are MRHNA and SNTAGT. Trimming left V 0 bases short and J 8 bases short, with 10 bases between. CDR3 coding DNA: TGTGCCAGCAGTGACTCCACGGGGGTGGGCTACACCTTC. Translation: CASSDSTGVGYTF.